A selection of T cell receptor beta chains follows, all from one sample in a study of T cells after somatic rescue of genetic block. Sequencing used immunoSEQ multiplex PCR; TCRdb keeps in-frame clones, though not all of them. There are fewer than 150,000 clones in the sample; about nine tenths occur only once, and about 1.5% lies in the top ten. The sample was peripheral blood mononuclear cells (PBMCs). These receptors all come from a woman under 30. The conserved cysteine and the conserved F or W are not part of the CDR3 here. A D gene is named only where the DNA matches it firmly.

D	J	V	CDR3
TRBD1	TRBJ1-1	TRBV7-9	ASSSNRGGNTEAF
-	TRBJ2-5	TRBV30	AWSAQSPLQETQY
-	TRBJ1-3	TRBV6-5	ASSLFTSANTIY
-	TRBJ2-7	TRBV7-6	ASSSGGLGYEQY
-	TRBJ1-2	TRBV28	ASSLIGKLYGYT
-	TRBJ1-2	TRBV27	ASTQNTANNYGYT
-	TRBJ1-1	TRBV30	ASGVGTEAF
-	TRBJ2-3	TRBV5-4	ASSLRQGGTDTQY
TRBD1	TRBJ2-3	TRBV6-6	ASSAPGQTWGTQY
TRBD2	TRBJ2-5	TRBV15	ATSRVTSGKETQY
TRBD1	TRBJ1-5	TRBV9	ASSPGGGQIQPQH
-	TRBJ2-1	TRBV19	ASSILGGEYNEQF
-	TRBJ2-3	TRBV5-8	ASSSRTASSTDTQY
-	TRBJ1-5	TRBV19	ASSIELGNQPQH
TRBD2	TRBJ2-1	TRBV13	ASSLGPSGGAYNEQF
-	TRBJ2-5	TRBV7-3	ASSRPGGTQY
TRBD2	TRBJ2-1	TRBV5-4	ASSYGTSGYNEQF
TRBD2	TRBJ2-7	TRBV5-1	ASSLAPGGSYEQY
-	TRBJ2-1	TRBV7-2	ASSFSGSYNEQF
TRBD2	TRBJ2-1	TRBV7-9	ASSLRSSGGANEQF
-	TRBJ2-5	TRBV7-2	ASSLTGIQETQY
TRBD1	TRBJ2-7	TRBV19	ASSIPGTGSYEQY
TRBD2	TRBJ2-3	TRBV6-4	ASSDLAGGPADTQY